This entry lists 10 T cell receptor beta chains sequenced from one sample in a study of T-cell reconstitution after alpha-beta-depleted transplantation in children. During its preparation, the TCRbeta library received unique molecular identifiers. Via MiXCR, TCRdb re-called the PCR reads, giving one row per CDR3 protein. The data show 490,000 or so distinct CDR3 sequences, around an eighth seen once. The source material was PBMCs from the stem cell graft donor, sampled from the stem cell graft. These receptors originate from a human donor who donated a stem cell graft to a child with combined immunodeficiency.

The table lists this clonotype with a few counts. The genes are TRBV29-1 and TRBJ1-2, with 10 bases fitting TRBD1. This CDR3 contains 12 residues. Germline loops: CDR1 SQVTM, CDR2 ANQGSEA. V gave up 8 bases and J gave up 7 bases; unmatched junction bases: 7. DNA for the CDR3: TGCAGCTCAGGACAGGGGGACGGTGGCTACACCTTC. As protein: CSSGQGDGGYTF.

This clonotype was recorded many times. The chain joins TRBV6-5 to TRBJ2-3; unclear D gene. The CDR3 spans 15 residues. The germline V gene encodes CDR1 MNHEY and CDR2 SVGAGI. The germline V and J ends were trimmed by 1 base and 0 bases, with 8 bases remaining between them. As DNA, the CDR3 is TGTGCCAGCAGTTACTTAGGATCTAGCACAGATACGCAGTATTTT. Encoded protein: CASSYLGSSTDTQYF.

This clonotype has a single count. V and J are TRBV12-3 or TRBV12-4 and TRBJ2-6, with D unresolved. Trimming removed 6 bases at V and 0 bases at J, with 9 bases between. The CDR3 consists of 15 residues. CDR3 sequence (DNA): TGTGCCAGCAGCCGCGACGGCTCTGGGGCCAACGTCCTGACTTTC. Translating gives CASSRDGSGANVLTF.

The sample holds many counts of this clonotype. This chain links TRBV12-3 or TRBV12-4 with TRBJ1-6, with unresolved D. Trimming stripped 5 bases from V and 2 bases from J, with 7 bases between. This CDR3 is built from 14 residues. The CDR3 is CASSTGTYNSPLHF. The CDR3 DNA sequence: TGTGCCAGCAGTACCGGGACCTATAATTCACCCCTCCACTTT.

This clonotype has a count of ten or more. The chain is built from TRBV29-1 and TRBJ2-4; 10 nucleotides agree with TRBD1. V gave up 7 bases and J gave up 7 bases; unmatched junction bases: 7. Per the germline V gene, CDR1 is SQVTM and CDR2 is ANQGSEA. The CDR3 extends over 13 amino acids. The CDR3 loop is CSARGQGLNIQYF. In nucleotides, the CDR3 is TGCAGCGCCAGGGGACAGGGGCTGAACATTCAGTACTTC.

This clonotype was seen many times. The chain recombines TRBV12-3 or TRBV12-4 with TRBJ1-1, with a tentative D call TRBD1 (6 bases). Trimming shortened V by 10 bases and J by 2 bases, and 17 bases separated the two germline ends. CDR3 length equals 14 residues. CDR3 residues: CAIRVRGANTEAFF. The DNA of the CDR3 is TGTGCCATAAGGGTCCGGGGGGCCAACACTGAAGCTTTCTTT.

This clonotype was detected many times. V is TRBV29-1 and J is TRBJ2-1; possible D gene TRBD2, 6 bases. The CDR3 consists of 14 residues. With 5 bases removed from V and 4 bases from J, the gap between germline ends came to 15 bases. CDR1 and CDR2 (germline): SQVTM, ANQGSEA. The CDR3 DNA is TGCAGCGTTAGCCCGGGACTGGGTTACAATGAGCAGTTCTTC. Protein: CSVSPGLGYNEQFF.

The chain joins TRBV30 to TRBJ1-5; D gene unclear. CDR1 is GTSNPN and CDR2 is SVGIG in the germline V gene (reference sequence). This CDR3 has 14 residues. Trimming shortened V by 4 bases and J by 0 bases, and 10 bases separated the two germline ends. CDR3 in amino acids: CAWNPGYSNQPQHF. CDR3 bases: TGTGCCTGGAACCCGGGGTATAGCAATCAGCCCCAGCATTTT.

This clonotype was recorded many times. The J gene is TRBJ2-3, the V gene TRBV4-3; 11 positions match TRBD2. Per germline, CDR1 LGHNA and CDR2 YSLEER. The J segment lost 2 bases and the V segment lost 2 bases, leaving 6 bases of the junction unmatched. The CDR3 is 17 residues long. CDR3 loop: CASSQPSSGGFTDTQYF. CDR3 DNA sequence: TGCGCCAGCAGCCAACCATCTAGCGGGGGGTTCACAGATACGCAGTATTTT.

This clonotype was seen ten or more times. This rearrangement joins TRBV6-5 to TRBJ2-2, with D uncertain. V was trimmed by 2 bases and J by 4 bases, leaving 5 bases between them. The CDR3 is 13 residues long. CDR1 and CDR2 from the germline V gene are MNHEY and SVGAGI. The CDR3 sequence is CASSYRPTGELFF. The CDR3 nucleotides read TGTGCCAGCAGTTACCGGCCCACCGGGGAGCTGTTTTTT.